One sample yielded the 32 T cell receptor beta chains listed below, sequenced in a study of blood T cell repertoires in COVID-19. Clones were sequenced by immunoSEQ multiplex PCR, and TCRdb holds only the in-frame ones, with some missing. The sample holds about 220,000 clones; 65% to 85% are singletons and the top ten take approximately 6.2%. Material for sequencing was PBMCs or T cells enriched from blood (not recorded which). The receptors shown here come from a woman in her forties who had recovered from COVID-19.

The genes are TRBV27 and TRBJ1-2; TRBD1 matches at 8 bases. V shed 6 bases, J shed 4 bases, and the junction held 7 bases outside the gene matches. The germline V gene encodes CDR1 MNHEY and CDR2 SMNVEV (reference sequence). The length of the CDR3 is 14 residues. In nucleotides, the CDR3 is TGTGCCAGCAGGCGGGGACAGGATGCCTATGGCTACACCTTC. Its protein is CASRRGQDAYGYTF.

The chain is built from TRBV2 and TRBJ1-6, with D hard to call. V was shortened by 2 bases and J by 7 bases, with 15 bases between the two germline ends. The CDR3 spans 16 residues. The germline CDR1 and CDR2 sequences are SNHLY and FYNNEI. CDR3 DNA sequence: TGTGCCAGCAGTGAATGGTTGAACAGTAGGAATTCACCCCTCCACTTT. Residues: CASSEWLNSRNSPLHF. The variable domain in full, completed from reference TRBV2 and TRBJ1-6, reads EPEVTQTPSHQVTQMGQEVILRCVPISNHLYFYWYRQILGQKVEFLVSFYNNEISEKSEIFDDQFSVERPDGSNFTLKIRSTKLEDSAMYFCASSEWLNSRNSPLHFGNGTRLTVT.

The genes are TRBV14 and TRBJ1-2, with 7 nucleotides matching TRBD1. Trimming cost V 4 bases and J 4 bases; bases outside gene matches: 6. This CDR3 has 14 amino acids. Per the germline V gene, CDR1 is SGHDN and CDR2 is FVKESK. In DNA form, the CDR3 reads TGTGCCAGCAGCCCCAGGGGGTACGGCTATGGCTACACCTTC. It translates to CASSPRGYGYGYTF.

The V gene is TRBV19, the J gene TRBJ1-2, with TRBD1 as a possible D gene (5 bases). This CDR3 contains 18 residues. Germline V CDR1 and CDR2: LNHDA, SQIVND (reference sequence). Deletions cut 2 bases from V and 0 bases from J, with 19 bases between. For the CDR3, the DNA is TGTGCCAGTAGTATACCGGACAAGGGGATGCTCACTAACTATGGCTACACCTTC. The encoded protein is CASSIPDKGMLTNYGYTF.

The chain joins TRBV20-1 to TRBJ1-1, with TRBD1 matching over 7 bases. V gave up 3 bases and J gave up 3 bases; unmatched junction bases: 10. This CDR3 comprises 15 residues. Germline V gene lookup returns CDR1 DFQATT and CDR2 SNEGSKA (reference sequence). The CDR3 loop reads CSASYSRQGDTEAFF. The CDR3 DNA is TGCAGTGCTAGTTATTCCCGCCAGGGGGACACTGAAGCTTTCTTT.

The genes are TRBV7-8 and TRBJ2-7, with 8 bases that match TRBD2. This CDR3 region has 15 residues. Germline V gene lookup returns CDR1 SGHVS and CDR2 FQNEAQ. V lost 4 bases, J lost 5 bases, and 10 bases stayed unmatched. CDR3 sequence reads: CASSSGLERSDEQYF. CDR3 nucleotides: TGTGCCAGCAGCTCGGGACTAGAAAGGAGTGACGAGCAGTACTTC.

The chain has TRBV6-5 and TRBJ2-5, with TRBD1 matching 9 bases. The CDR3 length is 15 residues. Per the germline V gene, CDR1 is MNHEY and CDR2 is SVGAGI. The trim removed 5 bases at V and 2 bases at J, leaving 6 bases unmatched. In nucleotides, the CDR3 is TGTGCCAGCAGTCGGGACAGGGTGGGTCAAGAGACCCAGTACTTC. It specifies CASSRDRVGQETQYF.

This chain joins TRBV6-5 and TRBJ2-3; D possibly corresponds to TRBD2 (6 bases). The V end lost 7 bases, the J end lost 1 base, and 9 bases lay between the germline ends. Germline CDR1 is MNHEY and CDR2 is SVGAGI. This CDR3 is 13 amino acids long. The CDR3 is CASKASGTDTQYF. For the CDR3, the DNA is TGTGCCAGCAAGGCTAGCGGCACAGATACGCAGTATTTT.

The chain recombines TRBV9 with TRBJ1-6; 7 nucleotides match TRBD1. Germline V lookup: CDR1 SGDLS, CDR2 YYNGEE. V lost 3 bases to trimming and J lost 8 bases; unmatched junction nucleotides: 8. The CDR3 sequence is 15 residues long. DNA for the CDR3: TGTGCCAGCAGCGATCGGGACAGCGGGTATTCACCCCTCCACTTT. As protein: CASSDRDSGYSPLHF.

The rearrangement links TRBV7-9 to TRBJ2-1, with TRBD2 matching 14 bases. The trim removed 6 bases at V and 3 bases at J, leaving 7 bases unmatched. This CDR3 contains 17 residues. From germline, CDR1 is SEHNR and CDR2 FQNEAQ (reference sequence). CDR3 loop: CASRSGTSGSIYNEQFF. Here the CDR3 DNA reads TGTGCCAGCAGGTCCGGGACTAGCGGGAGTATCTACAATGAGCAGTTCTTC.

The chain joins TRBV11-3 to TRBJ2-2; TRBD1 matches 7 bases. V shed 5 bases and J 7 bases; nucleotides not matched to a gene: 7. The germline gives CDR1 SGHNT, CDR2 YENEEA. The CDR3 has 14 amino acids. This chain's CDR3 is CASSRDSVDGELFF. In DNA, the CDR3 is TGTGCCAGCAGCAGGGACAGCGTCGACGGGGAGCTGTTTTTT.

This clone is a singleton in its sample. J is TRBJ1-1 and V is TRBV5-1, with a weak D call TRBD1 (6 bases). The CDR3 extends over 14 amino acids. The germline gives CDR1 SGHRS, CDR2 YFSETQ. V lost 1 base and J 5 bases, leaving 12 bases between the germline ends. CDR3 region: CASSLSRGRTEAFF. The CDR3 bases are TGCGCCAGCAGCTTGAGCAGGGGCCGTACTGAAGCTTTCTTT.

In DNA form, the CDR3 reads TGTGCCTGGAGTAAGAGACTAGCGGCCGACAATGAGCAGTTCTTC. Amino acid sequence: CAWSKRLAADNEQFF. J is TRBJ2-1 and V is TRBV30, with 9 bases that match TRBD2. The CDR3 has 15 amino acids. Per germline, CDR1 GTSNPN and CDR2 SVGIG (reference sequence). The V and J ends lost 2 bases and 5 bases, in that order; junction bases with no gene match: 7.

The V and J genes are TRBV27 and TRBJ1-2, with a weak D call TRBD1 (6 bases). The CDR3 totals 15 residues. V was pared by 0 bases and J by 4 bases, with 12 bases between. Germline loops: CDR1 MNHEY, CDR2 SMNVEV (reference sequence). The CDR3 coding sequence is TGTGCCAGCAGTTTATCAAGGGGGTTTGGCTATGGCTACACCTTC. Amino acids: CASSLSRGFGYGYTF.

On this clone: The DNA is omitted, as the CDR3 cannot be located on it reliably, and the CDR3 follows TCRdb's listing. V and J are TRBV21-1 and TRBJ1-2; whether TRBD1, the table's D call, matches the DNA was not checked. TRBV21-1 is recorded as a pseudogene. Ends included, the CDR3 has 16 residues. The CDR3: CATWGTGAHLNYGYTF.

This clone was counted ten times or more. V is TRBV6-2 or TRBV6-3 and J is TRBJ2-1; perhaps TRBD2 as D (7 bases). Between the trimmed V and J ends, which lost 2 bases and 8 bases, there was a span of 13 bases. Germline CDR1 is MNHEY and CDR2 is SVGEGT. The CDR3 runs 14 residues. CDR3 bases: TGTGCCAGCAGTTACGGGGGCGGGAGCGATGAGCAGTTCTTC. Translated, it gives CASSYGGGSDEQFF.

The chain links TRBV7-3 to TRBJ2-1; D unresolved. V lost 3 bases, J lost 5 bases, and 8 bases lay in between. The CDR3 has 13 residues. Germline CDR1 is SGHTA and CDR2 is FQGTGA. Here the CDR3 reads CASSFTNHNEQFF. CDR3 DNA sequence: TGTGCCAGCAGCTTCACTAATCACAATGAGCAGTTCTTC. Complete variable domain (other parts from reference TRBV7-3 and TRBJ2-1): GAGVSQTPSNKVTEKGKYVELRCDPISGHTALYWYRQSLGQGPEFLIYFQGTGAADDSGLPNDRFFAVRPEGSVSTLKIQRTERGDSAVYLCASSFTNHNEQFFGPGTRLTVL.

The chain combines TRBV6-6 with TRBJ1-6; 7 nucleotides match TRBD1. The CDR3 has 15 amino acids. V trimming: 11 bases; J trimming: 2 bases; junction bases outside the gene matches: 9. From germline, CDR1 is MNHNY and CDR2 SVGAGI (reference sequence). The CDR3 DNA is TGTGCCGCATCAAGACAGGGAACCTATAATTCACCCCTCCACTTT. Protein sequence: CAASRQGTYNSPLHF.

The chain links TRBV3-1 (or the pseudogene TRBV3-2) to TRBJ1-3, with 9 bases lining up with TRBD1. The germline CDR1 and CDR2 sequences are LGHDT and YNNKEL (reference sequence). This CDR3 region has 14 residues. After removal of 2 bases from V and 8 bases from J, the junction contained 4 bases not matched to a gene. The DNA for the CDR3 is TGTGCCAGCAGCCAAAGGGACAGGGTCCACACCATATATTTT. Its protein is CASSQRDRVHTIYF.

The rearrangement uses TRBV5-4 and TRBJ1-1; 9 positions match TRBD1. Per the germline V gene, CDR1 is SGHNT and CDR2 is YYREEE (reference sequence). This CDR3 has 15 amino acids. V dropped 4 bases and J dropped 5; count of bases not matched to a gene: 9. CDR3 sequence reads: CASSPQQGAVTEAFF. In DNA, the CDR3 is TGTGCCAGCAGCCCTCAACAGGGGGCAGTGACTGAAGCTTTCTTT.

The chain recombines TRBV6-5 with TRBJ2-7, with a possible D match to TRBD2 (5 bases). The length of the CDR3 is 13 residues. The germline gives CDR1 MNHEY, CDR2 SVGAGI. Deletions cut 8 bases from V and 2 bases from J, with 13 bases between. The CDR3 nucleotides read TGTGCCAGCTTTGGGAGCCGTACCTACGAGCAGTACTTC. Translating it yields CASFGSRTYEQYF.

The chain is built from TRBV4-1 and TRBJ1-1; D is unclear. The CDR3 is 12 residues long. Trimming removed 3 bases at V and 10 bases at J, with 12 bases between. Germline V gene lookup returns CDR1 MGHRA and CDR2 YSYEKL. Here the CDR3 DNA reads TGCGCCAGCAGCCACGAAGGACGGGGAGCTTTCTTT. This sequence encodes CASSHEGRGAFF.

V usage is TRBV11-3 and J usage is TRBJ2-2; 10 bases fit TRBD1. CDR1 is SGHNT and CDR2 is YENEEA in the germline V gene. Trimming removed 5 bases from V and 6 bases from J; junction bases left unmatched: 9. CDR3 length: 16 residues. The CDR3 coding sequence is TGTGCCAGCAGCGGTTTCGACAGGGGGCCGGCCGGGGAGCTGTTTTTT. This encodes CASSGFDRGPAGELFF.

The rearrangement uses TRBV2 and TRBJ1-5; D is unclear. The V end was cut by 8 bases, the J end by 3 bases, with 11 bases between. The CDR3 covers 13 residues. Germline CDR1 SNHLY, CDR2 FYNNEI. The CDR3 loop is CASGSGPNQPQHF. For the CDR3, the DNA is TGTGCCAGCGGAAGCGGACCCAATCAGCCCCAGCATTTT.

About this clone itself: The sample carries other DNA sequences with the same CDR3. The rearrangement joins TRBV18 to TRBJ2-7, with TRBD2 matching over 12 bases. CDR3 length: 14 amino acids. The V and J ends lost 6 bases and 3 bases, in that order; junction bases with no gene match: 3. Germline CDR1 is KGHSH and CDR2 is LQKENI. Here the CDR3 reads CASSPTSGSYEQYF. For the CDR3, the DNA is TGTGCCAGCTCCCCGACTAGCGGGAGCTACGAGCAGTACTTC.

CDR3 nucleotide sequence: TGCGCCAGCAGCCAAGATAAAATTGGCACAAACAATGAGCAGTTCTTC. Translation: CASSQDKIGTNNEQFF. The chain employs TRBV4-1 and TRBJ2-1; D is undetermined. In germline, CDR1 is MGHRA, CDR2 YSYEKL. V was clipped by 0 bases and J by 5 bases, with 14 bases between them. The CDR3 is 16 amino acids.

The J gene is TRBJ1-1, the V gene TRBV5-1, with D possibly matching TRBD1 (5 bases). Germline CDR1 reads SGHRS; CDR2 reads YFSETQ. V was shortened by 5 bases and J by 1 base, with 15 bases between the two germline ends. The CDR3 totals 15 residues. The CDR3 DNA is TGCGCCAGCAGTTTTGCGGGACCCCAGAACACTGAAGCTTTCTTT. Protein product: CASSFAGPQNTEAFF.

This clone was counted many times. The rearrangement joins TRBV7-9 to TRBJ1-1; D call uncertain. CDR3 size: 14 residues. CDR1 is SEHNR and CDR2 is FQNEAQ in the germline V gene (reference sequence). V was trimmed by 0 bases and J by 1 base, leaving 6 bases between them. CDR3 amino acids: CASSLAQSNTEAFF. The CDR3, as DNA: TGTGCCAGCAGCTTAGCACAGTCGAACACTGAAGCTTTCTTT.

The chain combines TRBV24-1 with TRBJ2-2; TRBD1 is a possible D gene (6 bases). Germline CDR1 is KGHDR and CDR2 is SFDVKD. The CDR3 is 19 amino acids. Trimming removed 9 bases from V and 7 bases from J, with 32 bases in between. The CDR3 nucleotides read TGTGCCACCGGAACAGTTTCCCGAGGGGGATCCTATAGTGGCGGGGAGCTGTTTTTT. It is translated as CATGTVSRGGSYSGGELFF.

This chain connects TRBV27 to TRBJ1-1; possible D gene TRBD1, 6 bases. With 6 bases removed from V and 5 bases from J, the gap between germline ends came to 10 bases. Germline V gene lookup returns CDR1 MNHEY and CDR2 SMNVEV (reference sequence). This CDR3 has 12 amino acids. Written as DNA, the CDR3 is TGTGCCAGCAGGGAGGGGGGGACTGAAGCTTTCTTT. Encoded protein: CASREGGTEAFF.

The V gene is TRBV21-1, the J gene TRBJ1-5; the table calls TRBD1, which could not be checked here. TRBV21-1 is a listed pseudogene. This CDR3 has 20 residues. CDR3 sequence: CASSCRQGPDPHLVNQPQHF. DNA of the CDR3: TGTGCCAGCAGCTGCCGACAGGGGCCGGATCCCCACCTCGTCAATCAGCCCCAGCATTTT.

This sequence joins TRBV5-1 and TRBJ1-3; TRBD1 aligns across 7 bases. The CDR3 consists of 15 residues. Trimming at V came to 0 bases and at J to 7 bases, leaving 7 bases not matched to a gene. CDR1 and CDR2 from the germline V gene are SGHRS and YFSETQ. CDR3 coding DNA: TGCGCCAGCAGCTTGGAGACAGGGACTTCGAACACCATATATTTT. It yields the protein CASSLETGTSNTIYF.